This paragraph reports one T cell receptor beta chain. V dropped 3 bases and J dropped 2 bases, with 17 bases sitting between them. CDR3 size: 16 residues. The germline gives CDR1 LNHDA, CDR2 SQIVND (reference sequence). Sequencing was performed with immunoSEQ multiplex PCR; in TCRdb, only in-frame clones are kept and a portion is missing. This sample has tens of thousands of clones, with 94% found just once. This sample is drawn from a study of human thymus T cells. An approximately 0.45-1 mL peripheral blood aliquot was taken intraoperatively from four of eight donors. The source of this sequence is a boy younger than two with a congenital heart defect but otherwise immunologically healthy. V and J are TRBV19 and TRBJ2-7; D gene ambiguous. The sample comprised blood. CDR3 amino acids: CASSILPTAAPYEQYF. The CDR3 nucleotides are TGTGCCAGTAGTATCTTACCGACCGCGGCACCCTACGAGCAGTACTTC.